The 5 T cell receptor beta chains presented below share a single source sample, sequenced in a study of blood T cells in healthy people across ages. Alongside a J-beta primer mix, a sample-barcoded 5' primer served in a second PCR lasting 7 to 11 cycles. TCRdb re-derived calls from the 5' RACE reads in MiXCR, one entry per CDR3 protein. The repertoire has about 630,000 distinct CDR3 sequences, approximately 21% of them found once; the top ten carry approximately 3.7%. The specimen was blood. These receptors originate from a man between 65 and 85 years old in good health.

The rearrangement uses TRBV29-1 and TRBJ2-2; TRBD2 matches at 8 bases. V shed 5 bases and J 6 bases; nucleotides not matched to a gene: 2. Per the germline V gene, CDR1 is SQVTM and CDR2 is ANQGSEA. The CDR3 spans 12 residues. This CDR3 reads CSVRGGSGELFF. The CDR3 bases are TGCAGCGTTCGGGGGGGATCCGGGGAGCTGTTTTTT.

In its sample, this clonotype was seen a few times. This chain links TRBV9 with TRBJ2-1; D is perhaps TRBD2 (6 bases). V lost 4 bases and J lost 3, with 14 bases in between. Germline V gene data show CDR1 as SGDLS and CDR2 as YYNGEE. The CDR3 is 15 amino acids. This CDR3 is CASSLRDSHYNEQFF. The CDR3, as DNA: TGTGCCAGCAGCCTTCGGGACTCCCACTACAATGAGCAGTTCTTC.

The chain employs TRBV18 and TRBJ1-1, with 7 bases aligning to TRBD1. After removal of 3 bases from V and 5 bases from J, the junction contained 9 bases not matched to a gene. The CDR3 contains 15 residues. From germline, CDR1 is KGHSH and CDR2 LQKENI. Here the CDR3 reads CASSPSQGPGTEAFF. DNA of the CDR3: TGTGCCAGCTCACCTTCACAGGGGCCGGGGACTGAAGCTTTCTTT.

CDR3 protein: CASSLELQGSGQETQYF. DNA of the CDR3: TGTGCCAGCAGCTTGGAATTGCAGGGCTCAGGGCAAGAGACCCAGTACTTC. The rearrangement links TRBV5-4 to TRBJ2-5; TRBD1 might be the D (5 bases). The length of the CDR3 is 17 residues. From germline, CDR1 is SGHNT and CDR2 YYREEE (reference sequence). The V end was cut by 0 bases, the J end by 2 bases, with 17 bases between. The full variable domain, completed using reference TRBV5-4 and TRBJ2-5, is ETGVTQSPTHLIKTRGQQVTLRCSSQSGHNTVSWYQQALGQGPQFIFQYYREEENGRGNFPPRFSGLQFPNYSSELNVNALELDDSALYLCASSLELQGSGQETQYFGPGTRLLVL.

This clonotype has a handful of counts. CDR3 nucleotides: TGTGCCAGCAGTGAATTTCTTTTCACTGATACGCAGTATTTT. It encodes CASSEFLFTDTQYF. V and J are TRBV2 and TRBJ2-3; no clear D. The CDR3 totals 14 residues. Germline CDR1 and CDR2: SNHLY and FYNNEI. V lost 2 bases to trimming and J lost 6 bases, with 12 bases between them.